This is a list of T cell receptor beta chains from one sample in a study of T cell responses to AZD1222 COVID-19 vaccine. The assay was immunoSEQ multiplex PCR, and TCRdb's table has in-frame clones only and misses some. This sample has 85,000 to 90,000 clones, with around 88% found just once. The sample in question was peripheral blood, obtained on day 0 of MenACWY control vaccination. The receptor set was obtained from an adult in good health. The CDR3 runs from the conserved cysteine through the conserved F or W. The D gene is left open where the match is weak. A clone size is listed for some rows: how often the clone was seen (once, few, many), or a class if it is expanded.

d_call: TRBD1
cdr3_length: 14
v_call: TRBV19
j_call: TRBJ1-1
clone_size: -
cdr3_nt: TGTGCCAGTAGTATACCCCAGGGGGACACTGAAGCTTTCTTT
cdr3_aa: CASSIPQGDTEAFF

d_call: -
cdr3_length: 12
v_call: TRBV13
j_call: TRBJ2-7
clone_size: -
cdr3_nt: TGTGCCAGCAGCGCCGGACTCTACGAGCAGTACTTC
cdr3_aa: CASSAGLYEQYF

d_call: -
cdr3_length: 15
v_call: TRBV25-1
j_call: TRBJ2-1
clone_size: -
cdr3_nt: TGTGCCAGCAGTGATGGAGGGCAGGGAAAAAATGAGCAGTTCTTC
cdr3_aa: CASSDGGQGKNEQFF

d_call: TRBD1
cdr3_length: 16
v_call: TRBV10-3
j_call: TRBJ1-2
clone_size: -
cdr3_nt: TGTGCCATCAGTGAGTTCACGCGGACAGGGGAAAATGGCTACACCTTC
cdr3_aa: CAISEFTRTGENGYTF

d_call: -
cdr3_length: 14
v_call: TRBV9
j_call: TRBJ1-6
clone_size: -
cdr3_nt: TGTGCCAGCAGCGTACGGGGGGCTTATTCACCCCTCCACTTT
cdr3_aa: CASSVRGAYSPLHF

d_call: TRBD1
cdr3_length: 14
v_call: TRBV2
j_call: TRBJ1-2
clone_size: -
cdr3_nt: TGTGCCAGCAGTGACCCTACAGGGGATCGTGGCTACACCTTC
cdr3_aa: CASSDPTGDRGYTF

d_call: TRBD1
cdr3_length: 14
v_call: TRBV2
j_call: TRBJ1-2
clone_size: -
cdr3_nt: TGTGCCAGCAGTAGACAGGGGGCACAGGATGGCTACACCTTC
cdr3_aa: CASSRQGAQDGYTF

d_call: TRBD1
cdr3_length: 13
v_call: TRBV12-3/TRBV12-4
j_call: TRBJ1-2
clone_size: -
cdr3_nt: TGTGCCAGCAGTCGGGACAGAGTCTATGGCTACACCTTC
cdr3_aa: CASSRDRVYGYTF

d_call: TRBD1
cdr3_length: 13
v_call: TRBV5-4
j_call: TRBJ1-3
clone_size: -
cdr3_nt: TGTGCCAGCAGCCAGGGGGCTGGAAACACCATATATTTT
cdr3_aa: CASSQGAGNTIYF

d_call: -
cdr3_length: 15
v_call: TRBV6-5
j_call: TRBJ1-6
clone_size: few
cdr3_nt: TGTGCCAGCAGCAGCCCGGGACCGACCTATTCACCCCTCCACTTT
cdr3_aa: CASSSPGPTYSPLHF

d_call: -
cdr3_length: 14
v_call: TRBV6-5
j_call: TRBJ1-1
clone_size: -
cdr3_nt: TGTGCCAGCAGTCGAGGGGAGTTGAACACTGAAGCTTTCTTT
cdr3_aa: CASSRGELNTEAFF

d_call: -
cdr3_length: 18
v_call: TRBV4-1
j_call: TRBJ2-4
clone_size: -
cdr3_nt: TGCGCCAGCAGCCAAGATGACGACCCTTTTGCTGCCAAAAACATTCAGTACTTC
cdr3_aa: CASSQDDDPFAAKNIQYF

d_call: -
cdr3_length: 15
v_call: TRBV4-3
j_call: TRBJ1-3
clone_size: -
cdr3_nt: TGCGCCAGCAGCCAACTTCGACCGGCTGGAAACACCATATATTTT
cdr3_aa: CASSQLRPAGNTIYF

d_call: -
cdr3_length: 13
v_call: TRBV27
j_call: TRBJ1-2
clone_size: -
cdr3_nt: TGTGCCAGCAGTTTAGGAGTTGGCTATGGCTACACCTTC
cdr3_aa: CASSLGVGYGYTF

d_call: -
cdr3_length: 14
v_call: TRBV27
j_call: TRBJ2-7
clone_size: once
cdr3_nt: TGTGCCAGCAGTTCCCAGGGGAGGCGGATGAAGCAGTACTTC
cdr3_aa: CASSSQGRRMKQYF

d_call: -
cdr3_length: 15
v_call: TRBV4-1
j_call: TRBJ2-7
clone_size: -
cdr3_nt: TGCGCCAGCAGACGGAGGACAGAGTTTCCCTACGAGCAGTACTTC
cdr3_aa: CASRRRTEFPYEQYF

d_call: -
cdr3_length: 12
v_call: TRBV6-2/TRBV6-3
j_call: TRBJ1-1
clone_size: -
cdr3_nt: TGTGCCAGCAGTTCTGTACAGATTGAAGCTTTCTTT
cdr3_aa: CASSSVQIEAFF

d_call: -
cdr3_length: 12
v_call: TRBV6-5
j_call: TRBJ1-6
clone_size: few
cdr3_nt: TGTGCCAGCAGTTTCCCTAATTCACCCCTCCACTTT
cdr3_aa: CASSFPNSPLHF

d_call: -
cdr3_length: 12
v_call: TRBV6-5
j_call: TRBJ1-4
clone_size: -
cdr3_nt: TGTGCCGTCGGTAAAGAGAGCGAAAAACTGTTTTTT
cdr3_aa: CAVGKESEKLFF

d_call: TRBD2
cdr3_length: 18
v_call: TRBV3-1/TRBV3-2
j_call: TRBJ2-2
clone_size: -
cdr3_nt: TGTGCCAGCAGCCAAGATCTCCCTAGCGGGGGCGACACCGGGGAGCTGTTTTTT
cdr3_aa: CASSQDLPSGGDTGELFF

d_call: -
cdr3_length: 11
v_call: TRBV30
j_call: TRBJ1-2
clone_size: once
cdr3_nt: TGTGCCTGGAGTGGTAACTATGGCTACACCTTC
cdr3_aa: CAWSGNYGYTF

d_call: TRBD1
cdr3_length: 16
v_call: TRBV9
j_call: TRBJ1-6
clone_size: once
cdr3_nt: TGTGCCAGCAGCGTACTCCCAGGGGGGACCAATTCACCCCTCCACTTT
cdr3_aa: CASSVLPGGTNSPLHF

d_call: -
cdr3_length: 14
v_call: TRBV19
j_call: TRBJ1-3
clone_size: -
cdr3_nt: TGTGCCAGTACTCCGACCAGGACTGGAAACACCATATATTTT
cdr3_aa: CASTPTRTGNTIYF

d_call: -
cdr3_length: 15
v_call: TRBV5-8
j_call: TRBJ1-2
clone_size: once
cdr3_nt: TGTGCCAGCAGCTTGGAGGCAACAACCTTCTATGGCTACACCTTC
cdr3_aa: CASSLEATTFYGYTF

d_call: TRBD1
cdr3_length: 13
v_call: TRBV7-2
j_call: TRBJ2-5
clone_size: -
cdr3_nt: TGTGCCAGCAGCTTTCAGGGGGTAGAGACCCAGTACTTC
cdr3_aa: CASSFQGVETQYF

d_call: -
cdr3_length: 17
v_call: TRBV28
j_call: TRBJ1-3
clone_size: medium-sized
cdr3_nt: TGTGCCAGCAGTTTTCACGGGACGGAGAGCTCTGGAAACACCATATATTTT
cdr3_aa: CASSFHGTESSGNTIYF

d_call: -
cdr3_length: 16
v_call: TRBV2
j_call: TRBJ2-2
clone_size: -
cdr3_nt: TGTGCCAGCAGTGCGGGCCGGACGGGAAACACCGGGGAGCTGTTTTTT
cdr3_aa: CASSAGRTGNTGELFF

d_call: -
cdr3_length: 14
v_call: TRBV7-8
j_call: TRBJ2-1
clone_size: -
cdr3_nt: TGTGCCAGCTGGACAATCGCGGTTGCAGGTGAGCAGTTCTTC
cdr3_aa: CASWTIAVAGEQFF

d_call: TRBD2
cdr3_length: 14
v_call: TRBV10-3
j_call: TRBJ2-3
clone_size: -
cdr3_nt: TGTGCCATCAGCGGACTAGCGGGCACAGATACGCAGTATTTT
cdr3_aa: CAISGLAGTDTQYF

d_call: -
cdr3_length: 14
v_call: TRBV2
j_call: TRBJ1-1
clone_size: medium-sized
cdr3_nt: TGTGCCAGCAGTGATTCTCGGACAGAAGATGAAGCTTTCTTT
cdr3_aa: CASSDSRTEDEAFF

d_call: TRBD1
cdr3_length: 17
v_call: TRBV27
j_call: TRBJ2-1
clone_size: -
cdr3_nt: TGTGCCAGCAGTCCCTACCAGCCGGGACAGGTATACAATGAGCAGTTCTTC
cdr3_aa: CASSPYQPGQVYNEQFF

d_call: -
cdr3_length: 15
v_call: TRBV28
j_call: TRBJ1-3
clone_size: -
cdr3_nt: TGTGCCAGCAGTATCCTACAGGGCGCCCTAGGCACCATATATTTT
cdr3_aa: CASSILQGALGTIYF

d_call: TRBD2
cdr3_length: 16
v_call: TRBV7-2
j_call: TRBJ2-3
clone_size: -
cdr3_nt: TGTGCCAGCAGCCCGACGGGGGGTCTGAACACAGATACGCAGTATTTT
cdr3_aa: CASSPTGGLNTDTQYF

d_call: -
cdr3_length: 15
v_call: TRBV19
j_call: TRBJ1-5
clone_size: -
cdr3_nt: TGTGCCAGTAGACCCCAAGGCAGTACCAATCAGCCCCAGCATTTT
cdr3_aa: CASRPQGSTNQPQHF

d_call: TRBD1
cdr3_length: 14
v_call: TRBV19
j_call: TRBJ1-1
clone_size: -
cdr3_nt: TGTGCCAGTTTTTACCGGGACAGGGGAACTGAAGCTTTCTTT
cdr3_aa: CASFYRDRGTEAFF

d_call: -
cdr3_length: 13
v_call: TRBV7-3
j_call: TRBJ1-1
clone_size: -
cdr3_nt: TGTGCCAGCAGCGATAGGAGAAACACTGAAGCTTTCTTT
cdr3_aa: CASSDRRNTEAFF

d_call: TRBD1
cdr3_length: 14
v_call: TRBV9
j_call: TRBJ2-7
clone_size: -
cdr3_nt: TGTGCCAGCAGCGCGACAGGGACGGCCTACGAGCAGTACTTC
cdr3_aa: CASSATGTAYEQYF

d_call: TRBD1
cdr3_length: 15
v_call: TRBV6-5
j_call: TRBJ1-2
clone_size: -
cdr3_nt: TGTGCCAGCAGGACCGCGGACAGGGTCTCTCTTGGCTACACCTTC
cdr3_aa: CASRTADRVSLGYTF

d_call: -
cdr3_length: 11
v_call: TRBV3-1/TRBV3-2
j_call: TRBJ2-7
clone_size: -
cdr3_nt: TGTGCCAGTGGTTTGGGCTACGAGCAGTACTTC
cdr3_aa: CASGLGYEQYF

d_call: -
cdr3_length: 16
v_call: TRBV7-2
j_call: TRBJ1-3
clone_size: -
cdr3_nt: TGTGCCAGCAGCTATCGGAGGGGGGTCACTGGAAACACCATATATTTT
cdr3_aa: CASSYRRGVTGNTIYF

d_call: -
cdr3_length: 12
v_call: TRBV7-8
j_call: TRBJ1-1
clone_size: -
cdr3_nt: TGTGCCAGCAGCCAGACGAACACTGAAGCTTTCTTT
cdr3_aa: CASSQTNTEAFF

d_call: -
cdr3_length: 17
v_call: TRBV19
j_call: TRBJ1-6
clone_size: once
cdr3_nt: TGTGCCAGTAGTACGAGGACAGAGTGGGACTATAATTCACCCCTCCACTTT
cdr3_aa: CASSTRTEWDYNSPLHF

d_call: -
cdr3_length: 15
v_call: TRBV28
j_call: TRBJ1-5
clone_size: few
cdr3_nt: TGTGCCAGCAGGGCGGCTGGTGGGAGCAATCAGCCCCAGCATTTT
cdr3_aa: CASRAAGGSNQPQHF

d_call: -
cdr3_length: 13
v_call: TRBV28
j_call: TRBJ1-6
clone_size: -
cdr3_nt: TGTGCCACCCTTTACAGGGAAAGTTCACCCCTCCACTTT
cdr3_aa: CATLYRESSPLHF

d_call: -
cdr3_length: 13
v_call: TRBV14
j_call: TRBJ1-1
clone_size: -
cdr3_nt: TGTGCCAGCAGCCAAGAGGAGCATCTTGAAGCTTTCTTT
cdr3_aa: CASSQEEHLEAFF

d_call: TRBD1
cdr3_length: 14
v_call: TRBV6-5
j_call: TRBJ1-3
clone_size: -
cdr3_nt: TGTGCCAGCAGTTCCGGCAGGGGGGGAAACACCATATATTTT
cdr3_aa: CASSSGRGGNTIYF

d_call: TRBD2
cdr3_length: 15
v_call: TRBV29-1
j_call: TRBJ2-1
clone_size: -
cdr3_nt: TGCAGCGTTAAGCTCGGACTAGACGGTTACAATGAGCAGTTCTTC
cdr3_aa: CSVKLGLDGYNEQFF

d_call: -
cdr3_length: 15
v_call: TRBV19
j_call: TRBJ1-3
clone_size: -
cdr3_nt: TGTGCCAGTAGTATTCGGCGGGACTCTGGAAACACCATATATTTT
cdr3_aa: CASSIRRDSGNTIYF

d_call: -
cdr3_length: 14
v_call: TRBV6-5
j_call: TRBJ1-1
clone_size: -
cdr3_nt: TGTGCCAGCACCCCGGGGTTGGGTGGCACTGAAGCTTTCTTT
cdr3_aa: CASTPGLGGTEAFF

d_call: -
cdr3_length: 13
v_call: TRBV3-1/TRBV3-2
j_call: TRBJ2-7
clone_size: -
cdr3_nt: TGTGCCAGCTCTAGGGGGTTGGCCATAGGGCAGTACTTC
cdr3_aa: CASSRGLAIGQYF

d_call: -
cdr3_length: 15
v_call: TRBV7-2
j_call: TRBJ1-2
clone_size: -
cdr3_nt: TGTGCCAGCAGCTCTCGACAGGCTAATCCCCTCGGCTACACCTTC
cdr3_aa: CASSSRQANPLGYTF

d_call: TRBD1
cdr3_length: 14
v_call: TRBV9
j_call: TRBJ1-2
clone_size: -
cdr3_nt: TGTGCCAGCAGCGGACAGGGGGCGATGGGTGGCTACACCTTC
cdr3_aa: CASSGQGAMGGYTF